The 14 T cell receptor beta chains below all came from one sample that was sequenced in a study of T cell responses to AZD1222 COVID-19 vaccine (dated by TCRdb to the early 2020s). The time point label, as the study defines it: about 28 days (+/-7) after the second vaccine dose. Receptor amplification or capture employed the immunoSEQ multiplex PCR assay. TCRdb re-hosts the immuneACCESS table, in-frame sequences only. Its copies lack some clones; in the studies checked, an unresolved V gene accounts for under half of them, and the cause for the rest is not known. In all, the sample holds about 56,000 clones, and roughly 80% of those were seen once. Clones ranked in the top ten supply approximately 5% of the sample. The source was peripheral blood, collected 28 days after the second AZD1222 dose. Receptor source: an adult who received the AZD1222 COVID-19 vaccine.

This clone was seen more than once but under ten times. The chain couples TRBV18 to TRBJ1-2, with D possibly TRBD1 on 5 matching bases. Trimming removed 3 bases from V and 8 bases from J, with 13 bases in between. The CDR3 covers 13 residues. Germline V gene sequence: CDR1 KGHSH, CDR2 LQKENI. The CDR3 spells CASSPDGRGGYTF. The CDR3 DNA reads TGTGCCAGCTCACCTGACGGGAGGGGCGGCTACACCTTC. The full variable domain, in which reference TRBV18 and TRBJ1-2 provide the parts outside the CDR3, is NAGVMQNPRHLVRRRGQEARLRCSPMKGHSHVYWYRQLPEEGLKFMVYLQKENIIDESGMPKERFSAEFPKEGPSILRIQQVVRGDSAAYFCASSPDGRGGYTFGSGTRLTVV.

This chain joins TRBV7-8 and TRBJ1-4; D is unclear. The CDR3 runs 15 residues. CDR1 is SGHVS, CDR2 FQNEAQ, per germline. Trimming removed 3 bases at V and 4 bases at J, with 12 bases between. CDR3 in amino acids: CASSLALLLNEKLFF. Here the CDR3 DNA reads TGTGCCAGCAGCTTGGCCCTACTACTTAATGAAAAACTGTTTTTT.

This chain uses TRBV28 with TRBJ2-7; TRBD2 agrees at 7 bases. V was clipped by 5 bases and J by 4 bases; unmatched bases: 8. The germline gives CDR1 MDHEN, CDR2 SYDVKM. The CDR3 length is 14 residues. The CDR3 nucleotides read TGTGCCAGCAGTCGGACGGGGGGTTCGTACGAGCAGTACGTC. Protein sequence: CASSRTGGSYEQYV.

The chain carries TRBV28 and TRBJ1-2; D is possibly TRBD1 (5 bases). The CDR3 sequence is 13 residues long. V shed 3 bases and J shed 8 bases, with 13 bases lying between them. Germline assignment: CDR1 MDHEN and CDR2 SYDVKM. The CDR3 spells CASSFPGRGGYTF. For the CDR3, the DNA is TGTGCCAGCAGTTTTCCCGGGAGGGGCGGCTACACCTTC.

The CDR3 bases are TGCGCCAGCCGGGACCAGGGGTGGGAGACCCAGTACTTC. Its protein product is CASRDQGWETQYF. J is TRBJ2-5 and V is TRBV5-1; possible D gene TRBD1, 6 bases. Germline V gene lookup returns CDR1 SGHRS and CDR2 YFSETQ. The CDR3 totals 13 residues. Trimming took off 7 bases at V and 5 bases at J, with 15 bases between the two ends.

Here the CDR3 reads CASSQDLGAVGINEKLFF. The CDR3 region has the DNA TGTGCCAGCAGCCAAGATCTCGGGGCAGTTGGGATTAATGAAAAACTGTTTTTT. V gene TRBV3-1 (or the pseudogene TRBV3-2) combines with J gene TRBJ1-4, with D possibly matching TRBD1 (5 bases). V lost 0 bases and J lost 4, with 18 bases in between. The CDR3 is 18 amino acids. Germline-derived CDR1 and CDR2 are LGHDT and YNNKEL (reference sequence).

Only one count was recorded for this clone. This chain joins TRBV6-1 and TRBJ2-2, with 9 bases fitting TRBD2. V dropped 3 bases and J dropped 2; count of bases not matched to a gene: 4. Germline V gives CDR1 MNHNS, CDR2 SASEGT. The CDR3 runs 16 residues. The CDR3 region has the DNA TGTGCCAGCAGTGAGAGGCTAGCGGGAAACACCGGGGAGCTGTTTTTT. Its protein product is CASSERLAGNTGELFF.

V gene TRBV9 combines with J gene TRBJ1-1; weak D call: TRBD1 (5 bases). This CDR3 is 14 amino acids long. In germline, CDR1 is SGDLS, CDR2 YYNGEE. The V end was cut by 3 bases, the J end by 4 bases, with 13 bases between. The CDR3 loop is CASSEGPGTTEAFF. Written as DNA, the CDR3 is TGTGCCAGCAGCGAGGGTCCAGGGACCACTGAAGCTTTCTTT. Using reference TRBV9 and TRBJ1-1 for the parts outside the CDR3, the full variable domain is DSGVTQTPKHLITATGQRVTLRCSPRSGDLSVYWYQQSLDQGLQFLIQYYNGEERAKGNILERFSAQQFPDLHSELNLSSLELGDSALYFCASSEGPGTTEAFFGQGTRLTVV.

In nucleotides, the CDR3 is TGTGCCAGCAGTCCGAGCGGTGCCAGGTCCCCCTATGGCTACACCTTC. It specifies CASSPSGARSPYGYTF. This sequence joins TRBV28 and TRBJ1-2; no clear D. V was trimmed by 5 bases and J by 4 bases, leaving 20 bases between them. The length of the CDR3 is 16 residues. Germline CDR1 reads MDHEN; CDR2 reads SYDVKM.

A single count supports this clone. V gene TRBV7-8 combines with J gene TRBJ2-1, with a possible D match to TRBD1 (6 bases). Germline V gene sequence: CDR1 SGHVS, CDR2 FQNEAQ. V was shortened by 6 bases and J by 4 bases, with 19 bases between the two germline ends. The CDR3 is 16 residues long. This chain's CDR3 is CASSRDIRIRYNEQFF. The CDR3 bases are TGTGCCAGCAGTCGGGACATCCGGATTCGATACAATGAGCAGTTCTTC.

The chain links TRBV6-5 to TRBJ1-5; D uncertain. The V gene lost 0 bases and the J gene lost 1 base, with 7 bases spanning the gap. This CDR3 has 15 residues. Germline CDR1 reads MNHEY; CDR2 reads SVGAGI. The chain's CDR3 is CASSYSKTSNQPQHF. CDR3 sequence (DNA): TGTGCCAGCAGTTACTCTAAAACAAGCAATCAGCCCCAGCATTTT.

The rearrangement links TRBV28 to TRBJ2-5; D possibly corresponds to TRBD2 (5 bases). Trimming pared 6 bases from V and 7 bases from J, leaving 9 bases between. Germline values: CDR1 MDHEN, CDR2 SYDVKM. This CDR3 contains 11 residues. As DNA, the CDR3 is TGTGCCAGCAGGAACCGGGGGACCCAGTACTTC. This translates into CASRNRGTQYF. Full variable domain (missing parts from reference TRBV28 and TRBJ2-5): DVKVTQSSRYLVKRTGEKVFLECVQDMDHENMFWYRQDPGLGLRLIYFSYDVKMKEKGDIPEGYSVSREKKERFSLILESASTNQTSMYLCASRNRGTQYFGPGTRLLVL.

The gene calls are TRBV19 and TRBJ1-1; no reliable D call. In germline, CDR1 is LNHDA, CDR2 SQIVND (reference sequence). This CDR3 comprises 13 residues. Trimming left V 6 bases short and J 2 bases short, with 10 bases between. The CDR3 sequence is CASRITVNTEAFF. The CDR3 DNA reads as TGTGCCAGTAGGATAACGGTTAACACTGAAGCTTTCTTT.

The chain joins TRBV7-3 to TRBJ1-5, with a tentative D call TRBD1 (6 bases). With 1 base removed from V and 7 bases from J, the gap between germline ends came to 20 bases. The CDR3 sequence is 17 residues long. CDR1 and CDR2 from the germline V gene are SGHTA and FQGTGA. CDR3 sequence: CASSLKGQGNGRQPQHF. The CDR3 region has the DNA TGTGCCAGCAGCTTAAAAGGGCAGGGGAATGGAAGACAGCCCCAGCATTTT.